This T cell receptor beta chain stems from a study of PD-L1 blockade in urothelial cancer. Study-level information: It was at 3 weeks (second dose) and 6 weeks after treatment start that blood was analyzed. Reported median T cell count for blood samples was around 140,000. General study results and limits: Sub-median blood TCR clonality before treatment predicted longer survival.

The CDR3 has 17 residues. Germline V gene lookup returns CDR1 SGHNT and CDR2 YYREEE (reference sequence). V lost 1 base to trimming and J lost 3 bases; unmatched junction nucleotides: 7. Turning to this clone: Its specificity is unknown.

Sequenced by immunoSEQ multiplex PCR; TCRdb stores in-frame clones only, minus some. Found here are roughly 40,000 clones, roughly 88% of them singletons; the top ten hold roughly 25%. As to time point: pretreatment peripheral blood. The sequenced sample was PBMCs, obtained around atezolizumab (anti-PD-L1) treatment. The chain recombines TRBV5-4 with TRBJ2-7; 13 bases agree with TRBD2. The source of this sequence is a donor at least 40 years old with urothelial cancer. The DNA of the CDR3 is TGTGCCAGCAGCTTGTCTGGACTAGCGGGAGAGGGCTACGAGCAGTACTTC. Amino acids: CASSLSGLAGEGYEQYF. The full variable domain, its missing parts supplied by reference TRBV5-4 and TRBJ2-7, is ETGVTQSPTHLIKTRGQQVTLRCSSQSGHNTVSWYQQALGQGPQFIFQYYREEENGRGNFPPRFSGLQFPNYSSELNVNALELDDSALYLCASSLSGLAGEGYEQYFGPGTRLTVT.